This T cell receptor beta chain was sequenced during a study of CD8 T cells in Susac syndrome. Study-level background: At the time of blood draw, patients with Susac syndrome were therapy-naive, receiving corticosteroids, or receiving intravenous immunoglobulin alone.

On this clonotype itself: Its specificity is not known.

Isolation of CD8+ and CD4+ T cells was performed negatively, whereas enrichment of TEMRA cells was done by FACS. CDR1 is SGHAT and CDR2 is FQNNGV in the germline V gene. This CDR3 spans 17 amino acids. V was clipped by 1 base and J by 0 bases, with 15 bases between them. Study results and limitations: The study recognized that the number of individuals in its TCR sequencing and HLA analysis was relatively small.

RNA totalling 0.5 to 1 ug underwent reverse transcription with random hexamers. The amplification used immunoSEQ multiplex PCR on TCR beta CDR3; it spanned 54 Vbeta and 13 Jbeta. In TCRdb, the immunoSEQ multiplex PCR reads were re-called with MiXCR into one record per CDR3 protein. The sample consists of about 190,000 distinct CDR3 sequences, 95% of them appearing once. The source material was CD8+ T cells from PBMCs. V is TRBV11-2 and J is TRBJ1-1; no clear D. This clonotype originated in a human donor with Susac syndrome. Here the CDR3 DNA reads TGTGCCAGCAGCTTAGGGGGTCTGACAAGCCTGAACACTGAAGCTTTCTTT. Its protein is CASSLGGLTSLNTEAFF.